This T cell receptor (beta chain) originates from a study of naive and memory T cell subsets. The study, taken as a whole, reports: Gini index rose across naive, CM, EM and EMRA in CD4 and CD8. Between naive and memory subsets, TCR abundance power law exponents differed.

The CDR3 has 12 residues. Losses at the gene ends were 4 bases for V and 6 bases for J; bases not matched to a gene: 4. Germline V gene sequence: CDR1 GTSNPN, CDR2 SVGIG (reference sequence). A remark on this clonotype: Antigen unknown.

An equimolar mix of two oligonucleotides served as the beta constant-region primer for TRBC1 and TRBC2. Nested alpha and beta constant-region primers with the SP2 primer drove four PCR rounds on ligated cDNA. Using its own MiXCR run on the UMI-ligation and nested PCR reads, TCRdb lists one record per CDR3 protein. The repertoire includes around 130,000 distinct CDR3 sequences, roughly 36% of them detected once, and about 0.85% sits in the top ten. Cells stained for CD3, CD4, CD8, CD45RA, CD27 and viability were sorted into four CD45RA/CD27 subsets. Sequencing was carried out using central memory CD4+ T cells from blood. The origin of this receptor is a human donor in good health. The chain uses TRBV30 and TRBJ2-7; 9 nucleotides match TRBD1. The CDR3 region has the DNA TGTGCCTGGACACAGGGGGCTCGCGAGCAGTACTTC. Translated: CAWTQGAREQYF.